The 21 T cell receptor beta chains below were found in one sample sequenced in a study of blood T cell repertoires in COVID-19. Clones were sequenced by immunoSEQ multiplex PCR, and TCRdb holds only the in-frame ones, with some missing. The repertoire holds about 42,000 clones, with 80% to 90% as singletons. The material sequenced was peripheral blood. These receptors were obtained from a human donor in a cohort sampled during active COVID-19.

The chain couples TRBV29-1 to TRBJ2-3; TRBD2 matches at 8 bases. From germline, CDR1 is SQVTM and CDR2 ANQGSEA. The V gene end was trimmed by 6 bases and the J gene end by 2 bases; junction bases not matched to a gene: 10. The CDR3 runs 15 residues. CDR3 bases: TGCAGCGTGGGCCGCGGGGGGCATTACACAGATACGCAGTATTTT. Amino acids: CSVGRGGHYTDTQYF.

This sequence joins TRBV5-6 and TRBJ1-5; D might be TRBD1 (5 bases). This CDR3 comprises 16 residues. Germline V gene data show CDR1 as SGHDT and CDR2 as YYEEEE. V was trimmed by 0 bases and J by 0 bases, leaving 10 bases between them. The CDR3 sequence is CASSLGGRLSNQPQHF. The DNA of the CDR3 is TGTGCCAGCAGCTTGGGGGGCAGGCTTAGCAATCAGCCCCAGCATTTT.

This chain uses TRBV15 with TRBJ2-7, with 7 bases that match TRBD1. V was pared by 6 bases and J by 4 bases, with 12 bases of the junction left unmatched. There are 15 residues in the CDR3. CDR1 is LNHNV, CDR2 YYDKDF, per germline (reference sequence). CDR3 residues: CATSPPGTDRYEQYF. The CDR3 DNA sequence: TGTGCCACCAGTCCTCCCGGGACAGACCGATACGAGCAGTACTTC.

The chain recombines TRBV12-3 or TRBV12-4 with TRBJ1-2; D possibly corresponds to TRBD1 (5 bases). V lost 10 bases, J lost 8 bases, and 17 bases lay in between. CDR3 length: 12 residues. The CDR3 loop reads CATLKGSRGYTF. CDR3 DNA: TGTGCCACCCTCAAGGGGTCGAGGGGCTACACCTTC.

As to this clone: Sequence at one end of the junction differs from germline and may be a read error. The gene calls are TRBV30 and TRBJ2-7; TRBD1 agrees at 11 bases. CDR1 is GTSNPN and CDR2 is SVGIG in the germline V gene (reference sequence). This CDR3 has 13 residues. This CDR3 is CAGRTAGTGGEYF. The CDR3 nucleotides read TGTGCCGGGAGAACCGCCGGGACAGGGGGAGAGTACTTC.

The V call is TRBV6-6, the J call TRBJ1-2; TRBD1 agrees at 8 bases. V shed 6 bases, J shed 3 bases, and the junction held 3 bases outside the gene matches. This CDR3 contains 13 residues. Germline loops: CDR1 MNHNY, CDR2 SVGAGI (reference sequence). CDR3 sequence: CASSSDRDYGYTF. CDR3 coding DNA: TGTGCCAGCAGCTCGGACAGGGACTATGGCTACACCTTC.

The J gene is TRBJ2-7, the V gene TRBV5-1; tentatively, D is TRBD2 (5 bases). Germline V gives CDR1 SGHRS, CDR2 YFSETQ. Trimming took off 4 bases at V and 4 bases at J, with 6 bases between the two ends. The CDR3 contains 11 residues. The CDR3 coding sequence is TGCGCCAGCAGCGAGGGATACGAGCAGTACTTC. Protein sequence: CASSEGYEQYF.

The chain has TRBV30 and TRBJ2-6; weak D call: TRBD2 (5 bases). V dropped 1 base and J dropped 1 base, with 5 bases sitting between them. Germline lookup yields CDR1 GTSNPN and CDR2 SVGIG (reference sequence). This CDR3 contains 14 residues. DNA for the CDR3: TGTGCCTGGAGTGGCGGGTCTGGGGCCAACGTCCTGACTTTC. Residues: CAWSGGSGANVLTF.

This clone came up once. The chain joins TRBV12-3 or TRBV12-4 to TRBJ2-7, with D perhaps matching TRBD1 (6 bases). V was cut by 6 bases and J by 5 bases, with 14 bases left in between. CDR3 length: 13 residues. CDR3 sequence: CASSLTGNNEQYF. In DNA, the CDR3 is TGTGCCAGCAGCCTGACAGGAAACAACGAGCAGTACTTC.

The rearrangement links TRBV6-4 to TRBJ2-1; 7 bases are a match to TRBD2. Germline V CDR1 and CDR2: MRHNA, SNTAGT. The CDR3 runs to 14 residues. V shed 0 bases, J shed 8 bases, and the junction held 4 bases outside the gene matches. CDR3 bases: TGTGCCAGCAGTGACTCGGGGGGAGGGGATGAGCAGTTCTTC. Encoded protein: CASSDSGGGDEQFF.

This chain joins TRBV9 and TRBJ1-2, with a weak D call TRBD1 (6 bases). This CDR3 is built from 14 residues. Germline CDR1 is SGDLS and CDR2 is YYNGEE. Trimming shortened V by 4 bases and J by 7 bases, and 17 bases separated the two germline ends. Here the CDR3 reads CASSPKSSGAGYTF. For the CDR3, the DNA is TGTGCCAGCAGCCCGAAAAGCTCAGGGGCTGGCTACACCTTC.

The chain uses TRBV12-5 and TRBJ1-1; weak D call: TRBD1 (5 bases). This CDR3 is built from 13 residues. CDR1 is LGHNT, CDR2 FRNRAP, per germline. Trimming cost V 10 bases and J 2 bases, with 14 bases left between them. In DNA form, the CDR3 reads TGTGCTACCCTTCAGGGAATAAACACTGAAGCTTTCTTT. It translates to CATLQGINTEAFF.

The chain combines TRBV9 with TRBJ2-1, with D perhaps TRBD1 (6 bases). This CDR3 comprises 14 residues. The germline V gene has CDR1 SGDLS and CDR2 YYNGEE. Trimming cost V 4 bases and J 3 bases, with 11 bases left between them. The DNA of the CDR3 is TGTGCCAGCAGCCCCCGACAGGACTACAATGAGCAGTTCTTC. Amino acid sequence: CASSPRQDYNEQFF.

The chain couples TRBV6-6 to TRBJ1-1, with TRBD1 matching over 7 bases. CDR1 is MNHNY and CDR2 is SVGAGI in the germline V gene (reference sequence). The trim removed 7 bases at V and 3 bases at J, leaving 11 bases unmatched. This CDR3 spans 15 amino acids. The CDR3: CASIGRTGHYTEAFF. The CDR3 nucleotides read TGTGCCAGCATCGGAAGGACAGGCCATTACACTGAAGCTTTCTTT.

The V gene is TRBV9, the J gene TRBJ1-2; 9 bases agree with TRBD1. Germline lookup yields CDR1 SGDLS and CDR2 YYNGEE. V shed 3 bases and J 6 bases; nucleotides not matched to a gene: 6. The CDR3 is 14 amino acids. CDR3 amino acids: CASSGAGTGNGYTF. The CDR3 bases are TGTGCCAGCAGCGGCGCCGGGACAGGGAATGGCTACACCTTC.

The V call is TRBV11-2, the J call TRBJ1-1; TRBD1 matches 10 bases. This CDR3 region has 16 residues. The V gene's germline CDR1 is SGHAT and CDR2 FQNNGV. The junction had 8 bases not matched to a gene; V was cut back by 4 bases and J by 3 bases. In DNA form, the CDR3 reads TGTGCCAGCAGCTCTGGCGACAGGGGGCTGGACACTGAAGCTTTCTTT. Protein sequence: CASSSGDRGLDTEAFF.

The chain has TRBV7-6 and TRBJ2-5, with TRBD2 matching 11 bases. The CDR3 totals 16 residues. V shed 1 base, J shed 5 bases, and the junction held 6 bases outside the gene matches. Germline V lookup: CDR1 SGHVS, CDR2 FNYEAQ. The CDR3 DNA is TGTGCCAGCAGCTTAGGAGTAGCGGGAGGGCAGGAGACCCAGTACTTC. It is translated as CASSLGVAGGQETQYF. The full variable domain, in which reference TRBV7-6 and TRBJ2-5 provide the parts outside the CDR3, is GAGVSQSPRYKVTKRGQDVALRCDPISGHVSLYWYRQALGQGPEFLTYFNYEAQQDKSGLPNDRFSAERPEGSISTLTIQRTEQRDSAMYRCASSLGVAGGQETQYFGPGTRLLVL.

This rearrangement joins TRBV19 to TRBJ1-2; 11 bases align to TRBD1. After removal of 10 bases from V and 6 bases from J, the junction contained 7 bases not matched to a gene. This CDR3 has 13 residues. The germline V gene encodes CDR1 LNHDA and CDR2 SQIVND (reference sequence). The CDR3 sequence: CATSDRGRDGYTF. In nucleotides, the CDR3 is TGTGCCACCTCGGACAGGGGGCGCGATGGCTACACCTTC.

The V and J genes are TRBV29-1 and TRBJ1-1, with 8 bases that match TRBD1. Germline CDR1 SQVTM, CDR2 ANQGSEA. This CDR3 is built from 14 residues. Losses at the gene ends were 7 bases for V and 3 bases for J; bases not matched to a gene: 10. CDR3 sequence reads: CSGRTGWGDTEAFF. The CDR3 DNA follows: TGCAGCGGCCGGACAGGGTGGGGGGACACTGAAGCTTTCTTT.

The gene calls are TRBV5-1 and TRBJ2-2; 8 bases agree with TRBD1. The junction had 7 bases not matched to a gene; V was cut back by 4 bases and J by 2 bases. CDR3 size: 16 residues. The germline V gene encodes CDR1 SGHRS and CDR2 YFSETQ. The CDR3 loop reads CASSQFTGGNTGELFF. In DNA, the CDR3 is TGCGCCAGCAGCCAATTTACAGGGGGAAACACCGGGGAGCTGTTTTTT.

The chain combines TRBV10-1 with TRBJ2-5; TRBD2 agrees at 11 bases. Germline trimming cut 5 bases from V and 0 bases from J; bases unmatched to any gene: 8. CDR1 is WNHNN and CDR2 is SYGVQD in the germline V gene (reference sequence). The CDR3 is 17 amino acids. The CDR3: CASSTSGGGGYQETQYF. The CDR3 nucleotides read TGCGCCAGCAGTACTAGCGGGGGCGGGGGGTACCAAGAGACCCAGTACTTC.